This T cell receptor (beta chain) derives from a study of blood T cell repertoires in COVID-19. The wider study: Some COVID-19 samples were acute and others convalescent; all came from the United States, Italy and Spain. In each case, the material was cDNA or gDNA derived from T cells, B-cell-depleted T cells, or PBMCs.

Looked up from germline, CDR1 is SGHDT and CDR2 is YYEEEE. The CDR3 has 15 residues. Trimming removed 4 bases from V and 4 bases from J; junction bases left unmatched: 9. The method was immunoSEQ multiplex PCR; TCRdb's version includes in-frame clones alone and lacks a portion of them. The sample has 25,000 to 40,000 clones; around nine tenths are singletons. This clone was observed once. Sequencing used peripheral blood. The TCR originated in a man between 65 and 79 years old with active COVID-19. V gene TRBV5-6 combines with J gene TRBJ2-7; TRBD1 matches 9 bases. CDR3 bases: TGTGCCAGCAGCGTCAGCACAGGGGGCGGGTACGAGCAGTACTTC. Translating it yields CASSVSTGGGYEQYF. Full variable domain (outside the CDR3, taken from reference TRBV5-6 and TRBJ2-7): DAGVTQSPTHLIKTRGQQVTLRCSPKSGHDTVSWYQQALGQGPQFIFQYYEEEERQRGNFPDRFSGHQFPNYSSELNVNALLLGDSALYLCASSVSTGGGYEQYFGPGTRLTVT.